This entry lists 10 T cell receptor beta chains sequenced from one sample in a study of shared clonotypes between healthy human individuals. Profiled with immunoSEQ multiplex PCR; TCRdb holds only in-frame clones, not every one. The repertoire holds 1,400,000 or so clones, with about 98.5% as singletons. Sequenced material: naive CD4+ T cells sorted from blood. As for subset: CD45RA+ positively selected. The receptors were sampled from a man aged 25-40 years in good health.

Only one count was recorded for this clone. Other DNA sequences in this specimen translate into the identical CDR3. The CDR3 region is CATSRDPGADTQYF. In nucleotides, the CDR3 is TGTGCCACCAGCAGAGATCCCGGGGCCGATACGCAGTATTTT. The chain has TRBV15 and TRBJ2-3; D could derive from TRBD1 or TRBD2 (5 bases each). V lost 0 bases and J lost 6, with 10 bases in between. Germline CDR1 and CDR2: LNHNV and YYDKDF (reference sequence). The CDR3 is 14 amino acids.

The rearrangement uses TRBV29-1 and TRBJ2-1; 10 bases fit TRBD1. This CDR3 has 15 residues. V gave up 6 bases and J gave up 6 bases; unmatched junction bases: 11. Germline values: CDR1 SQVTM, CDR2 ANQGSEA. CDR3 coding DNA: TGCAGCGTCACGACAGGGGGCTGGCAGGGCAATGAGCAGTTCTTC. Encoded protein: CSVTTGGWQGNEQFF.

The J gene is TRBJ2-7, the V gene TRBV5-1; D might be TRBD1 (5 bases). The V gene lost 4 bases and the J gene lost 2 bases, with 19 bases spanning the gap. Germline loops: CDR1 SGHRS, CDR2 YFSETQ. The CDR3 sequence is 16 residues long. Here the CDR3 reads CASSPGGTGDTYEQYF. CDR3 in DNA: TGCGCCAGCAGCCCTGGCGGTACAGGCGATACCTACGAGCAGTACTTC.

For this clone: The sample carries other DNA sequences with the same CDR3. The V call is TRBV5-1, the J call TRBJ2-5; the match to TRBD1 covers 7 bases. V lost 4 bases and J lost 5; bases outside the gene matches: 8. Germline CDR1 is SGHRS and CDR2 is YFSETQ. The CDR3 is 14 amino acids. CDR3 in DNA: TGCGCCAGCAGCCTACAGGGGTCCCAGGAGACCCAGTACTTC. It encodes CASSLQGSQETQYF.

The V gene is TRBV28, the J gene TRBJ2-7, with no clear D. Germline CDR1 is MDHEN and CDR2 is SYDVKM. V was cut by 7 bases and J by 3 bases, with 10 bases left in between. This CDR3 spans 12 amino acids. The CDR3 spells CASTNRIYEQYF. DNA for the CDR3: TGTGCCAGCACTAACCGGATCTACGAGCAGTACTTC.

The CDR3 is CASSPNGPSYEQYF. The DNA of the CDR3 is TGTGCCAGCAGCCCAAACGGTCCTTCCTACGAGCAGTACTTC. The chain has TRBV7-2 and TRBJ2-7; D uncertain. This CDR3 contains 14 residues. Trimming shortened V by 5 bases and J by 1 base, and 12 bases separated the two germline ends. Germline V gene sequence: CDR1 SGHTA, CDR2 FQGNSA. The full variable domain, rest sourced from reference TRBV7-2 and TRBJ2-7, is GAGVSQSPSNKVTEKGKDVELRCDPISGHTALYWYRQSLGQGLEFLIYFQGNSAPDKSGLPSDRFSAERTGGSVSTLTIQRTQQEDSAVYLCASSPNGPSYEQYFGPGTRLTVT.

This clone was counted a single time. This CDR3 reads CASSFFFRRGQETQYF. CDR3 nucleotide sequence: TGCGCCAGCAGCTTTTTTTTCCGGAGGGGCCAAGAGACCCAGTACTTC. The rearrangement uses TRBV5-1 and TRBJ2-5, with D perhaps matching TRBD2 (6 bases). CDR1 and CDR2 from the germline V gene are SGHRS and YFSETQ. The CDR3 runs 16 residues. The V end lost 2 bases, the J end lost 1 base, and 15 bases lay between the germline ends.

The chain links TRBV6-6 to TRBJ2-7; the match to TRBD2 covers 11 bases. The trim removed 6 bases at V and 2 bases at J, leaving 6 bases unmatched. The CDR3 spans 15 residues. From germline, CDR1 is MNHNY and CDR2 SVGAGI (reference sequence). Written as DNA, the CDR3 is TGTGCCAGCAGAATACTAGCGGGAGCCCCCTACGAGCAGTACTTC. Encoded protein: CASRILAGAPYEQYF.

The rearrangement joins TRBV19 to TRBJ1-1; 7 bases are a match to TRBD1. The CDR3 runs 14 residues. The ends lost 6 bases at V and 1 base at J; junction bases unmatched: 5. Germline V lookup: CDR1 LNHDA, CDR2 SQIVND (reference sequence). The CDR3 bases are TGTGCCAGTAGAGGAAGGGGGCCGAACACTGAAGCTTTCTTT. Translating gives CASRGRGPNTEAFF.

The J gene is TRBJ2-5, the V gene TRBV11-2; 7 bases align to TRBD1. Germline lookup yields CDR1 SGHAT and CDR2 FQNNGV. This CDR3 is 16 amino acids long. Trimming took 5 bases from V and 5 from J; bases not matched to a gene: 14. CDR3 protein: CASSLSGTATPETQYF. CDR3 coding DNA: TGTGCCAGCAGCCTCTCCGGGACAGCAACCCCCGAGACCCAGTACTTC.